This T cell receptor (beta chain) was retrieved from a study of T cell repertoires in cytomegalovirus infection. Findings and caveats of the study: In two of eight donors, the top clonotype was HLA-C-restricted CMV-specific.

TCRdb used MiXCR to reprocess the reads, holding one entry per CDR3 protein. The table includes 150,000 to 200,000 distinct CDR3 sequences, approximately 19% detected once. For this clonotype: Its antigen remains unidentified.

The sequence came from a human donor in good health (CMV status not recorded). Some clones in this sample may be carry-over from other donors' samples. Sequences were obtained from PBMCs.

This chain's CDR3 is CASSGTVGPGEAFF. The CDR3 nucleotides read TGTGCCAGCAGTGGTACAGTTGGGCCGGGTGAAGCTTTCTTT. The chain combines TRBV7-9 with TRBJ1-1; no firm D call. V was clipped by 6 bases and J by 7 bases, with 18 bases between them. Germline V lookup: CDR1 SEHNR, CDR2 FQNEAQ (reference sequence). This CDR3 region has 14 residues.